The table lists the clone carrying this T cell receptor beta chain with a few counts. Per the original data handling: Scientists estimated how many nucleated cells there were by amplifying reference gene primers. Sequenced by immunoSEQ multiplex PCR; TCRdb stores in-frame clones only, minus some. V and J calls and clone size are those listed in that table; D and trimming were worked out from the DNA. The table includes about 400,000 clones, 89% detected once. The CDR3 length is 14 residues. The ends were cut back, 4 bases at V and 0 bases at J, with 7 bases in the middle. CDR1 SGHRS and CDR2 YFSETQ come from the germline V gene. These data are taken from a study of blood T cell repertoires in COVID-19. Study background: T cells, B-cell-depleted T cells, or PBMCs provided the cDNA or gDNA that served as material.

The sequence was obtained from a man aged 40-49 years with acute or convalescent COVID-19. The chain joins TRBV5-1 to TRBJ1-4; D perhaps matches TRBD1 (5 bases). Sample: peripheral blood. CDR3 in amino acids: CASSPTATNEKLFF. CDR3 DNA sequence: TGCGCCAGCAGCCCGACAGCAACTAATGAAAAACTGTTTTTT.